A single sample gave rise to the 10 T cell receptor beta chains below, sequenced in a study of OX40 agonist ivuxolimab in advanced cancers. Libraries were built with the immunoSEQ multiplex PCR assay. TCRdb took this table from immuneACCESS and kept in-frame rearrangements with V and J called. Such tables lack part of the clones; where checked against another copy, unresolved V genes explain under half of the gap, and the rest is unexplained. The sample contains about 16,000 clones, around nine tenths of them found a single time. 29% of the sample comes from the top ten. The sample was CD4+ or CD8+ T cells sorted from blood, taken in a trial of the OX40 agonist ivuxolimab. These receptors were collected from an adult with an advanced solid tumor such as melanoma, head and neck, liver or kidney cancer.

The J gene is TRBJ2-7, the V gene TRBV19; 9 bases fit TRBD1. V gave up 5 bases and J gave up 0 bases; unmatched junction bases: 5. CDR3 length: 15 residues. Germline V lookup: CDR1 LNHDA, CDR2 SQIVND (reference sequence). The CDR3 protein is CASSPGTGISYEQYF. The DNA for the CDR3 is TGTGCCAGTAGTCCAGGGACAGGGATCTCCTACGAGCAGTACTTC.

The rearrangement joins TRBV27 to TRBJ2-1, with D possibly TRBD1 on 5 matching bases. V lost 1 base to trimming and J lost 0 bases, with 7 bases between them. CDR3 length: 15 amino acids. The germline CDR1 and CDR2 sequences are MNHEY and SMNVEV (reference sequence). CDR3 DNA sequence: TGTGCCAGCAGTTTATACAGGAGCTCCTACAATGAGCAGTTCTTC. This translates into CASSLYRSSYNEQFF.

The chain links TRBV27 to TRBJ2-3; D uncertain. V lost 5 bases, J lost 2 bases, and 2 bases lay in between. The CDR3 runs 11 residues. Germline V gives CDR1 MNHEY, CDR2 SMNVEV (reference sequence). The DNA of the CDR3 is TGTGCCAGCAGTACCACAGATACGCAGTATTTT. Protein product: CASSTTDTQYF.

The V call is TRBV6-5, the J call TRBJ2-1, with TRBD2 matching over 7 bases. V trimming: 0 bases; J trimming: 2 bases; junction bases outside the gene matches: 4. The CDR3 sequence is 16 residues long. The germline V gene encodes CDR1 MNHEY and CDR2 SVGAGI. The CDR3 DNA reads as TGTGCCAGCAGTTACTCGGCTAGCGGCCCCTACAATGAGCAGTTCTTC. Encoded protein: CASSYSASGPYNEQFF.

This chain links TRBV18 with TRBJ2-5, with D perhaps matching TRBD1 (6 bases). The CDR3 is 14 residues long. The V end lost 3 bases, the J end lost 7 bases, and 15 bases lay between the germline ends. The germline gives CDR1 KGHSH, CDR2 LQKENI. The CDR3 is CASSPGTSARTQYF. The CDR3 DNA is TGTGCCAGCTCACCTGGGACATCAGCGCGGACCCAGTACTTC.

This clone was found a few times. This chain connects TRBV30 to TRBJ1-2; no reliable D call. The V and J ends lost 2 bases and 4 bases respectively, with 8 bases between them. The CDR3 is 12 amino acids. Per the germline V gene, CDR1 is GTSNPN and CDR2 is SVGIG (reference sequence). The CDR3 is CAWSLTVYGYTF. CDR3 nucleotide sequence: TGTGCCTGGAGTCTCACCGTCTATGGCTACACCTTC.

V gene TRBV19 combines with J gene TRBJ2-5; the match to TRBD1 covers 7 bases. V was pared by 5 bases and J by 0 bases, with 3 bases of the junction left unmatched. CDR3 size: 14 residues. Germline V gene data show CDR1 as LNHDA and CDR2 as SQIVND (reference sequence). CDR3 amino acids: CASSSGQYQETQYF. The CDR3 nucleotides read TGTGCCAGTAGTTCGGGACAGTACCAAGAGACCCAGTACTTC.

The chain links TRBV18 to TRBJ1-6; TRBD1 agrees at 8 bases. Germline values: CDR1 KGHSH, CDR2 LQKENI. With V trimmed by 3 bases and J by 3 bases, 1 base remained unmatched. The CDR3 contains 15 residues. This CDR3 reads CASSPGTGYNSPLHF. The CDR3 nucleotides are TGTGCCAGCTCACCGGGGACAGGCTATAATTCACCCCTCCACTTT.

The chain combines TRBV4-3 with TRBJ2-1, with 8 positions matching TRBD1. The CDR3 length is 15 residues. The germline CDR1 and CDR2 sequences are LGHNA and YSLEER. Trimming at V came to 3 bases and at J to 0 bases, leaving 1 base not matched to a gene. DNA for the CDR3: TGCGCCAGCAGCCAGGACAGGGACTCCTACAATGAGCAGTTCTTC. Protein: CASSQDRDSYNEQFF.

This clone was picked up one time. The V gene is TRBV11-3, the J gene TRBJ2-1; no firm D call. V was clipped by 0 bases and J by 0 bases, with 9 bases between them. The CDR3 is 16 amino acids. CDR1 and CDR2 (germline): SGHNT, YENEEA. CDR3 sequence reads: CASSLDGRSSYNEQFF. DNA of the CDR3: TGTGCCAGCAGCTTAGACGGCAGGAGCTCCTACAATGAGCAGTTCTTC.